These 9 T cell receptor beta chains were sequenced from one sample in a study of cytotoxic CD8 clonotypes in ibrutinib-treated CLL. Assay: immunoSEQ multiplex PCR; the TCRdb copy retains only in-frame clones and omits some. The data contain roughly 28,000 clones, 62% of them singletons. The sequenced sample was PBMCs, obtained before ibrutinib treatment. These receptors were collected from a human donor with chronic lymphocytic leukemia.

The genes are TRBV28 and TRBJ1-1; D remains ambiguous. CDR3 length: 13 amino acids. Germline V gene lookup returns CDR1 MDHEN and CDR2 SYDVKM. Trimming left V 1 base short and J 6 bases short, with 9 bases between. Here the CDR3 DNA reads TGTGCCAGCAGTTTATCGATGTTAGCTGAAGCTTTCTTT. It specifies CASSLSMLAEAFF. The complete variable domain, with remaining parts taken from reference TRBV28 and TRBJ1-1, reads DVKVTQSSRYLVKRTGEKVFLECVQDMDHENMFWYRQDPGLGLRLIYFSYDVKMKEKGDIPEGYSVSREKKERFSLILESASTNQTSMYLCASSLSMLAEAFFGQGTRLTVV.

This chain links TRBV6-1 with TRBJ1-4; possibly TRBD1 for D (5 bases). The CDR3 is 13 residues long. CDR1 and CDR2 from the germline V gene are MNHNS and SASEGT. The germline V and J ends were trimmed by 6 bases and 7 bases, with 12 bases remaining between them. The CDR3: CASRGRESEKLFF. For the CDR3, the DNA is TGTGCCAGCAGGGGGCGCGAAAGTGAAAAACTGTTTTTT.

The chain has TRBV5-8 and TRBJ2-7, with D perhaps matching TRBD1 or TRBD2 (5 bases each). The CDR3 is 15 amino acids. From germline, CDR1 is SGHTS and CDR2 YDEGEE. The germline V and J ends were trimmed by 2 bases and 1 base, with 13 bases remaining between them. The CDR3 spells CASSFGTTWSYEQYF. Written as DNA, the CDR3 is TGTGCCAGCAGCTTTGGGACGACGTGGTCCTACGAGCAGTACTTC.

The chain combines TRBV4-1 with TRBJ2-7; D is possibly TRBD1 or TRBD2 (5 bases each). The CDR3 has 17 amino acids. Germline CDR1 and CDR2: MGHRA and YSYEKL. Trimming removed 3 bases from V and 1 base from J, with 19 bases in between. CDR3: CASSHPGTATVSYEQYF. The CDR3 DNA reads TGCGCCAGCAGCCATCCCGGGACGGCCACGGTGTCCTACGAGCAGTACTTC.

The chain combines TRBV4-2 with TRBJ2-1, with 12 nucleotides matching TRBD1. J was trimmed by 9 bases and V by 4 bases; bases with no gene match: 10. CDR3 length: 16 amino acids. Per germline, CDR1 LGHNA and CDR2 YNFKEQ. The DNA for the CDR3 is TGTGCCAGCAGCCGGGCTACGGGACAGGGGGCATTTGAGCAGTTCTTC. This translates into CASSRATGQGAFEQFF.

This chain links TRBV19 with TRBJ1-4; a possible D gene is TRBD1 (5 bases). V was pared by 8 bases and J by 5 bases, with 18 bases between. The CDR3 has 15 amino acids. Germline CDR1 and CDR2: LNHDA and SQIVND (reference sequence). Here the CDR3 DNA reads TGTGCCAGTTCCGCAGGGCTGGGAGAAAATGAAAAACTGTTTTTT. Protein: CASSAGLGENEKLFF. Full variable domain (rest looked up from reference TRBV19 and TRBJ1-4): DGGITQSPKYLFRKEGQNVTLSCEQNLNHDAMYWYRQDPGQGLRLIYYSQIVNDFQKGDIAEGYSVSREKKESFPLTVTSAQKNPTAFYLCASSAGLGENEKLFFGSGTQLSVL.

The chain recombines TRBV28 with TRBJ2-7; 8 bases line up with TRBD2. This CDR3 has 17 residues. V was clipped by 3 bases and J by 3 bases; unmatched bases: 13. Germline lookup yields CDR1 MDHEN and CDR2 SYDVKM. The CDR3 DNA reads as TGTGCCAGCAGTTTTATATCTGCCGGGACTAGGGGCTACGAGCAGTACTTC. As protein: CASSFISAGTRGYEQYF.

The gene calls are TRBV11-2 and TRBJ2-7, with D tentatively TRBD2 (6 bases). Looked up from germline, CDR1 is SGHAT and CDR2 is FQNNGV. The CDR3 totals 15 residues. Trimming removed 3 bases from V and 2 bases from J, with 14 bases in between. In nucleotides, the CDR3 is TGTGCCAGCAGCTTGTCTCAGGGACTCGCCTACGAGCAGTACTTC. It translates to CASSLSQGLAYEQYF. Combining the CDR3 with reference TRBV11-2 and TRBJ2-7 gives the whole variable domain EAGVAQSPRYKIIEKRQSVAFWCNPISGHATLYWYQQILGQGPKLLIQFQNNGVVDDSQLPKDRFSAERLKGVDSTLKIQPAKLEDSAVYLCASSLSQGLAYEQYFGPGTRLTVT.

This rearrangement joins TRBV4-1 to TRBJ2-2, with 8 bases lining up with TRBD2. CDR1 and CDR2 from the germline V gene are MGHRA and YSYEKL. CDR3 length: 17 amino acids. J was trimmed by 3 bases and V by 2 bases; bases with no gene match: 8. The CDR3 DNA follows: TGCGCCAGCAGCCAATTTAGCGGGGCACGCTACACCGGGGAGCTGTTTTTT. It specifies CASSQFSGARYTGELFF.